This T cell receptor beta chain was documented in a study of T cell repertoires in cytomegalovirus infection (dated by TCRdb to the late 2010s). About the investigation overall: Donor HLA type was relevant to the analysis, because carriage of CMV infection together with the matching HLA type was indicated by public TCR beta signatures.

This clonotype was detected ten times or more. The target of this receptor is not known. Nothing much larger sits one base from this clone, and base qualities are not available. TCRdb lists the instrument as Illumina HiSeq 1500. TCRdb trimmed public reads at Q25 via fastp, called clones via MiXCR and kept in-frame beta chains. Entries that share a CDR3 protein sequence are merged under the most common genes and DNA. This sample comprises about 260,000 distinct CDR3 sequences, roughly 15% of them detected only once. In total, the top ten clones hold 8.8% of the sample. At the junction V is shortened by 1 base and J by 11 bases, with 14 bases in between. The CDR3, from cysteine to phenylalanine, totals 13 residues. The retained sequence is limited to the CDR3, 39 bases, with the frame set at the first base. Here is what the overall study found, with its caveats: The ex vivo response was dominated by HLA-C-restricted CMV-specific TCR beta clonotypes, and the single most frequent clonotype in two of eight donors was supplied by these HLA-C-restricted clonotypes. In both this cohort and an independent approximately 370-donor cohort, the cumulative frequency of public TCR beta family members distinguished carriers of CMV infection plus the relevant HLA type.

The receptor was isolated from a human donor in good health (CMV status not recorded). Some clones in this sample may be carry-over from other donors' samples. The specimen was PBMCs. This receptor chain uses TRBV12-3 or TRBV12-4 and TRBJ1-1; no confident D gene assignment can be made. CDR3 protein: CASSLGGSSRAFF. The DNA sequence is given as TGTGCCAGCAGTTTAGGAGGGAGTAGTAGGGCTTTCTTT.